The rows below give T cell receptor beta chains drawn from one sample of a study of T cell responses to AZD1222 COVID-19 vaccine. Using immunoSEQ multiplex PCR, the repertoire was profiled, and TCRdb retains in-frame clones only, with some absent. The sample shows some 40,000 clones, around 81% of them seen only once. Here the sequenced sample was peripheral blood, taken on day 0 of AZD1222 vaccination. The receptors come from an adult in good health. Both conserved end residues are part of each CDR3. A D gene is named only where the DNA matches it firmly.

J gene: TRBJ1-3
V gene: TRBV5-1
D gene: TRBD1
CDR3 protein: CASSTTGAGNTIYF
CDR3 DNA: TGCGCCAGCAGCACGACAGGGGCAGGAAACACCATATATTTT

J gene: TRBJ1-2
V gene: TRBV27
D gene: NA
CDR3 protein: CASSFSALGNYGYTF
CDR3 DNA: TGTGCCAGCAGTTTTAGCGCCCTGGGGAACTATGGCTACACCTTC

J gene: TRBJ1-1
V gene: TRBV28
D gene: NA
CDR3 protein: CASSPPHLNTEAFF
CDR3 DNA: TGTGCCAGCAGTCCCCCCCACCTGAACACTGAAGCTTTCTTT

J gene: TRBJ1-1
V gene: TRBV7-2
D gene: NA
CDR3 protein: CASSLAVGNTEAFF
CDR3 DNA: TGTGCCAGCAGCTTAGCGGTGGGGAACACTGAAGCTTTCTTT

J gene: TRBJ1-5
V gene: TRBV18
D gene: TRBD1
CDR3 protein: CASSDQGAAGNQPQHF
CDR3 DNA: TGTGCCAGCTCAGACCAGGGGGCAGCGGGCAATCAGCCCCAGCATTTT

J gene: TRBJ2-1
V gene: TRBV12-3/TRBV12-4
D gene: NA
CDR3 protein: CASSLTSPNEQFF
CDR3 DNA: TGTGCCAGCAGTCTAACCTCTCCCAATGAGCAGTTCTTC

J gene: TRBJ1-1
V gene: TRBV28
D gene: NA
CDR3 protein: CAAQGNPFAMNTEAFF
CDR3 DNA: TGTGCCGCGCAGGGGAATCCGTTTGCCATGAACACTGAAGCTTTCTTT

J gene: TRBJ1-5
V gene: TRBV18
D gene: NA
CDR3 protein: CASSPGELGNQPQHF
CDR3 DNA: TGTGCCAGCTCACCAGGCGAGTTGGGGAATCAGCCCCAGCATTTT

J gene: TRBJ1-2
V gene: TRBV7-8
D gene: NA
CDR3 protein: CASSEVKGYYGYTF
CDR3 DNA: TGTGCCAGCAGCGAGGTGAAAGGGTACTATGGCTACACCTTC

J gene: TRBJ2-5
V gene: TRBV2
D gene: NA
CDR3 protein: CASSEARGGLETQYF
CDR3 DNA: TGTGCCAGCAGTGAAGCTCGAGGGGGTTTAGAGACCCAGTACTTC